This TCR beta chain was sequenced for a study of beta chain features in type 1 diabetes. Study context: Summed over all samples, the examined sorted cells came to roughly 110,000,000. Study results and caveats: TCRB CDR3 length was moderately but significantly reduced in all four CD4+ subsets of Type 1 diabetes patients. Patients' naive, central memory and Treg TCRB repertoires seemed closer to one another than those of healthy donors. Diminished insertions and augmented deletions at VDJ junctions characterized type 1 diabetes patients. Patients and controls would be equally affected if PCR favored shorter templates.

Points on this clone: Antigen: not known.

CDR1 and CDR2 from the germline V gene are GTSNPN and SVGIG (reference sequence). The CDR3 sequence is 16 residues long. Trimming took 4 bases from V and 5 from J, leaving 23 bases between them. Every bit of the isolated RNA underwent reverse transcription, so sequencing read expressed TCRB transcripts. Sequenced by immunoSEQ multiplex PCR; TCRdb stores in-frame clones only, minus some. The data show 640,000 or so clones, more than 12% seen once. The sequencing sample was made of naive CD4+ T cells from blood. V gene TRBV30 combines with J gene TRBJ1-1; no reliable D call. This clonotype originated in a man between 18 and 35 years old with type 1 diabetes. The CDR3 loop reads CAWISRLGPLGTEAFF. The CDR3 nucleotides are TGTGCCTGGATTTCCAGGTTAGGGCCTCTGGGGACTGAAGCTTTCTTT.